Shown below are 10 T cell receptor beta chains from a single sample sequenced in a study of CD8 T cells in ankylosing spondylitis. TCRdb fed the 5' RACE reads into MiXCR, producing one record per CDR3 protein. The repertoire holds approximately 200,000 distinct CDR3 sequences, with about an eighth as singletons. Sequenced: blood, either unsorted or a sorted T cell fraction (not recorded which). Receptor source: a female donor with ankylosing spondylitis or in good health (not recorded which).

In its sample, this clonotype was seen a few times. The V call is TRBV11-2, the J call TRBJ2-3, with D maybe TRBD2 (5 bases). Germline loops: CDR1 SGHAT, CDR2 FQNNGV. This CDR3 has 18 residues. Deletions cut 1 base from V and 6 bases from J, with 23 bases between. CDR3 loop: CASSLVGGYRPQRDTQYF. The CDR3 DNA is TGTGCCAGCAGCTTAGTCGGCGGGTATCGGCCCCAACGCGATACGCAGTATTTT.

This clonotype was recorded many times. V usage is TRBV7-2 and J usage is TRBJ2-1; perhaps TRBD2 as D (6 bases). The CDR3 loop spans 14 amino acids. V was trimmed by 4 bases and J by 8 bases, leaving 15 bases between them. Germline CDR1 reads SGHTA; CDR2 reads FQGNSA. This chain's CDR3 is CASSYQPTRYEQFF. The CDR3, as DNA: TGTGCCAGCAGCTATCAGCCGACTAGGTATGAGCAGTTCTTC.

This clonotype has just a few counts. V gene TRBV6-7 combines with J gene TRBJ1-5, with D possibly being TRBD1 (5 bases). TRBV6-7 is an open reading frame whose function is uncertain. The germline V and J ends were trimmed by 5 bases and 0 bases, with 14 bases remaining between them. The CDR3 runs 16 residues. The CDR3 coding sequence is TGTGCCAGCAGTACTCCGGGACGGAATAGCAATCAGCCCCAGCATTTT. Translated: CASSTPGRNSNQPQHF.

This clonotype was recorded many times. The gene calls are TRBV6-2 or TRBV6-3 and TRBJ2-7, with TRBD2 matching 9 bases. Germline V gene sequence: CDR1 MNHEY, CDR2 SVGEGT. CDR3 length: 13 amino acids. Germline trimming cut 7 bases from V and 2 bases from J; bases unmatched to any gene: 3. The CDR3 sequence: CASKIAGAYEQYF. The CDR3 nucleotides read TGTGCCAGCAAGATAGCGGGAGCCTACGAGCAGTACTTC.

Comment on this clonotype: This may be a read error: a much more frequent sequence differs by one nucleotide. The genes are TRBV14 and TRBJ2-3, with 11 bases that match TRBD2. Germline V lookup: CDR1 SGHDN, CDR2 FVKESK. CDR3 length equals 17 residues. This CDR3 is CVSSQGRTSGLADTQYF. CDR3 bases: TGTGTCAGCAGCCAGGGCAGGACTAGCGGGCTCGCAGATACGCAGTATTTT.

This clonotype showed up many times. This chain uses TRBV6-4 with TRBJ2-3; 7 nucleotides agree with TRBD2. Germline CDR1 reads MRHNA; CDR2 reads SNTAGT. This CDR3 is built from 15 residues. Trimming removed 2 bases from V and 1 base from J; junction bases left unmatched: 3. Here the CDR3 reads CASSDQSGGTDTQYF. The DNA of the CDR3 is TGTGCCAGCAGTGACCAAAGCGGGGGCACAGATACGCAGTATTTT.

This clonotype showed up many times. The chain recombines TRBV28 with TRBJ2-4; 7 bases fit TRBD1. With 3 bases clipped from V and 2 bases from J, the junction kept 4 bases outside the gene matches. Per germline, CDR1 MDHEN and CDR2 SYDVKM. The CDR3 sequence is 15 residues long. CDR3 in DNA: TGTGCCAGCAGTTTTAGACAGGGCTCCAAAAACATTCAGTACTTC. Its protein product is CASSFRQGSKNIQYF.

This clonotype was detected many times. V usage is TRBV11-2 and J usage is TRBJ2-3, with 8 bases fitting TRBD1. Per the germline V gene, CDR1 is SGHAT and CDR2 is FQNNGV. The CDR3 covers 15 residues. The V gene end was trimmed by 0 bases and the J gene end by 1 base; junction bases not matched to a gene: 0. The CDR3 region has the DNA TGTGCCAGCAGCTTAGACAGGGGGCGCACAGATACGCAGTATTTT. Its protein product is CASSLDRGRTDTQYF.

This sequence joins TRBV28 and TRBJ2-7; D assignment may be TRBD1 or TRBD2 (5 bases each). With 7 bases removed from V and 2 bases from J, the gap between germline ends came to 9 bases. Germline V lookup: CDR1 MDHEN, CDR2 SYDVKM. CDR3 size: 12 residues. The CDR3 DNA follows: TGTGCCAGCACCGGGACCACCTACGAGCAGTACTTC. As protein: CASTGTTYEQYF. Full variable domain (missing parts from reference TRBV28 and TRBJ2-7): DVKVTQSSRYLVKRTGEKVFLECVQDMDHENMFWYRQDPGLGLRLIYFSYDVKMKEKGDIPEGYSVSREKKERFSLILESASTNQTSMYLCASTGTTYEQYFGPGTRLTVT.

This clonotype has just a few counts. The CDR3 sequence is CASSYSWGSYNEQFF. DNA for the CDR3: TGTGCCAGCAGTTACTCGTGGGGATCCTACAATGAGCAGTTCTTC. This sequence joins TRBV6-5 and TRBJ2-1; D is undetermined. The CDR3 consists of 15 residues. Germline loops: CDR1 MNHEY, CDR2 SVGAGI. V was pared by 0 bases and J by 1 base, with 7 bases between.